The TCR beta chain described here comes from a study of T cells in Graves' hyperthyroidism and ophthalmopathy. J gave up 4 bases and V 6 bases, and 7 bases lay outside the gene matches. There are 14 residues in the CDR3. In germline, CDR1 is SEHNR, CDR2 FQNEAQ (reference sequence). Uncontrolled infection, other autoimmune disease, pregnancy or lactation led to exclusion. Diagnoses were established using clinical symptoms, serum thyroxine and TRAb, thyroid ultrasound and orbital computed tomography. A sample of blood taken at first hyperthyroidism diagnosis preceded any ophthalmopathy symptoms. The sample holds a few counts of this clonotype. Amplification of TCR beta CDR3 regions was performed using RNA transcripts as template. The HTBI primer set drove a first-round RT-PCR of the TCR CDR3. Each CDR3 protein gets one entry after TCRdb re-called the multiplex PCR reads with MiXCR. The sample shows fewer than 900,000 distinct CDR3 sequences, roughly a sixth of them seen only once.

The V and J genes are TRBV7-9 and TRBJ2-7, with TRBD1 matching 9 bases. Source material: blood. This TCR was sampled from a woman between 50 and 59 years old with Graves' hyperthyroidism that later progressed to Graves' ophthalmopathy. The CDR3 reads CASRKGTGLYEQYF. The CDR3 coding sequence is TGTGCCAGCAGAAAGGGGACAGGGCTTTACGAGCAGTACTTC.